Listed here are 10 T cell receptor beta chains from one sample, sequenced in a study of shared clonotypes between healthy human individuals. Using immunoSEQ multiplex PCR, the repertoire was profiled, and TCRdb retains in-frame clones only, with some absent. The table records under 850,000 clones, 80% to 95% of them present only once. In the naive CD8 group, cells lacked CD45RO and were positively selected for CCR7, so terminally differentiated effector memory CD45RA+ cells were left out. Sequencing input: naive CD8+ T cells sorted from blood. These receptors originate from a man in his thirties or forties in good health.

There are many counts of this clone. This may stem from a read error, because a much larger clone lies one nucleotide away. Other DNA sequences from this sample encode an identical CDR3 as well. The V and J genes are TRBV10-2 and TRBJ1-5; unclear D gene. The CDR3 extends over 16 amino acids. CDR1 and CDR2 from the germline V gene are WSHSY and SAAADI. The V end lost 0 bases, the J end lost 0 bases, and 9 bases lay between the germline ends. As DNA, the CDR3 is TGCGCCAGCAGTGAGTCCCCCGGTAATAGCAATCAGCCCCAGCATTTT. Encoded protein: CASSESPGNSNQPQHF.

A word on this clone: At the DNA level, this CDR3 is encoded by other sequences in the same sample as well. The chain combines TRBV5-4 with TRBJ2-7; D is undetermined. The CDR3 length is 12 residues. With 2 bases removed from V and 4 bases from J, the gap between germline ends came to 7 bases. CDR1 SGHNT and CDR2 YYREEE come from the germline V gene (reference sequence). CDR3 nucleotides: TGTGCCAGCAGCTTATCGGGTTACGAGCAGTACTTC. Translating gives CASSLSGYEQYF.

The chain couples TRBV27 to TRBJ2-1, with D unclear. Germline values: CDR1 MNHEY, CDR2 SMNVEV (reference sequence). There are 15 residues in the CDR3. V lost 4 bases and J 2 bases, leaving 12 bases between the germline ends. CDR3 region: CASSSIGEPYNEQFF. CDR3 nucleotide sequence: TGTGCCAGCAGTTCCATTGGGGAACCCTACAATGAGCAGTTCTTC.

The chain links TRBV5-1 to TRBJ2-7; 8 bases map to TRBD2. Germline-derived CDR1 and CDR2 are SGHRS and YFSETQ. V gave up 0 bases and J gave up 3 bases; unmatched junction bases: 5. The CDR3 has 15 amino acids. DNA of the CDR3: TGCGCCAGCAGCTTGGAGGAGCGGGAGCTCTACGAGCAGTACTTC. Its translation: CASSLEERELYEQYF.

This clone was detected only a few times. The rearrangement links TRBV19 to TRBJ2-1; 10 bases fit TRBD2. The junction had 8 bases not matched to a gene; V was cut back by 6 bases and J by 6 bases. CDR3 length: 15 residues. Germline V gene lookup returns CDR1 LNHDA and CDR2 SQIVND (reference sequence). The CDR3 DNA reads as TGTGCCAGTAGGGAAGCGGGAGGGCTTGCCAATGAGCAGTTCTTC. Its protein product is CASREAGGLANEQFF.

This chain connects TRBV15 to TRBJ1-1; the match to TRBD1 covers 9 bases. Germline V gene sequence: CDR1 LNHNV, CDR2 YYDKDF (reference sequence). The CDR3 contains 13 residues. The junction had 4 bases not matched to a gene; V was cut back by 8 bases and J by 3 bases. The chain's CDR3 is CATEDRGDTEAFF. The CDR3 coding sequence is TGTGCCACCGAAGACAGGGGGGACACTGAAGCTTTCTTT.

The J gene is TRBJ1-4, the V gene TRBV7-9; 7 bases fit TRBD1. The ends lost 6 bases at V and 3 bases at J; junction bases unmatched: 4. The CDR3 sequence is 14 residues long. The germline V gene has CDR1 SEHNR and CDR2 FQNEAQ (reference sequence). The CDR3 spells CASSDRAANEKLFF. The CDR3 DNA sequence: TGTGCCAGCAGTGACAGGGCAGCTAATGAAAAACTGTTTTTT.

This rearrangement joins TRBV7-9 to TRBJ1-1; 7 bases align to TRBD1. The CDR3 runs to 16 residues. The ends lost 7 bases at V and 0 bases at J; junction bases unmatched: 11. Germline loops: CDR1 SEHNR, CDR2 FQNEAQ (reference sequence). The CDR3 reads CASTKDPGQLNTEAFF. DNA of the CDR3: TGTGCCAGCACCAAAGATCCGGGACAGCTGAACACTGAAGCTTTCTTT.

The V gene is TRBV4-1, the J gene TRBJ2-7; 7 nucleotides agree with TRBD1. The CDR3 contains 16 residues. Looked up from germline, CDR1 is MGHRA and CDR2 is YSYEKL. Germline trimming cut 4 bases from V and 2 bases from J; bases unmatched to any gene: 11. The CDR3 region has the DNA TGCGCCAGCAGCCCAATCTGGGGGCAGGGGGCCTACGAGCAGTACTTC. Its translation: CASSPIWGQGAYEQYF.

The rearrangement joins TRBV19 to TRBJ1-2, with TRBD1 as a possible D gene (6 bases). Trimming cost V 3 bases and J 8 bases, with 16 bases left between them. The germline gives CDR1 LNHDA, CDR2 SQIVND (reference sequence). This CDR3 is 14 amino acids long. This CDR3 is CASSIAPGRGGYTF. The CDR3 nucleotides read TGTGCCAGTAGTATTGCCCCGGGCAGGGGCGGCTACACCTTC.